This T cell receptor beta chain was documented in a study of neurological immune-mediated disorders. Overall study results and limits: Expanded clones shared no identical CDR3 amino acid sequences across subjects, which suggested private TCR-beta repertoires in all groups.

cDNA was made by 5'RACE with 10-nucleotide random UMIs. TCRdb reprocessed the 5' RACE reads via MiXCR and lists one record per CDR3 protein. The table includes around 15,000 distinct CDR3 sequences, 3.5% detected once. The healthy controls volunteered at a blood bank in Maryland, USA. The T cells used for sorted libraries numbered 950,000 to 1,000,000, either CD4+ or CD8+. At least ten counts were recorded for this clonotype. Its antigen is unidentified. CDR1 and CDR2 (germline): SQVTM, ANQGSEA. The CDR3 runs to 14 residues. With 8 bases clipped from V and 7 bases from J, the junction kept 13 bases outside the gene matches.

The TCR sequence derives from a middle-aged woman in good health. The sample was CD8+ T cells from blood. The chain uses TRBV29-1 and TRBJ2-7; 11 bases map to TRBD2. The CDR3 DNA sequence: TGCAGCATTGGTAGCGGGAGGGCTCTAGGGGAGCAGTACTTC. This translates into CSIGSGRALGEQYF.